This is a list of T cell receptor beta chains from one sample in a study of shared clonotypes between healthy human individuals. Sequencing used immunoSEQ multiplex PCR; TCRdb keeps in-frame clones, though not all of them. The table includes millions of clones, roughly 94% detected once. The sequenced sample was naive CD8+ T cells sorted from blood. These receptors were obtained from a man younger than 35 in good health. CDR3s include the opening cysteine and the closing phenylalanine or tryptophan. The D gene is left open where the match is weak. Some rows mark clone size as missing; the rest say once, few, many or name a class of expanded clone.

CDR3: CSVSRGTNEKLFF
DNA: TGCAGCGTTTCCCGGGGTACTAATGAAAAACTGTTTTTT
size: NA
J: TRBJ1-4
D: NA
V: TRBV29-1

CDR3: CASSLSTGGPSYNEQFF
DNA: TGTGCCAGCAGCTTATCGACGGGAGGGCCCTCCTACAATGAGCAGTTCTTC
size: NA
J: TRBJ2-1
D: TRBD2
V: TRBV7-9

CDR3: CASTPGRNGEQFF
DNA: TGTGCCAGCACCCCCGGGAGAAATGGTGAGCAGTTCTTC
size: NA
J: TRBJ2-1
D: NA
V: TRBV2

CDR3: CASSTSHWRDGYTF
DNA: TGTGCCAGCAGTACAAGTCACTGGCGGGACGGCTACACCTTC
size: NA
J: TRBJ1-2
D: NA
V: TRBV6-6

CDR3: CASSLEGGAGYEQYF
DNA: TGTGCCAGCAGCTTAGAGGGGGGGGCAGGCTACGAGCAGTACTTC
size: NA
J: TRBJ2-7
D: NA
V: TRBV11-2

CDR3: CASSILGTAYEQYF
DNA: TGTGCCAGTAGTATCCTCGGCACAGCCTACGAGCAGTACTTC
size: NA
J: TRBJ2-7
D: NA
V: TRBV19

CDR3: CASSPPTGGSYEQYF
DNA: TGTGCCAGCTCCCCCCCCACAGGGGGGTCCTACGAGCAGTACTTC
size: NA
J: TRBJ2-7
D: TRBD1
V: TRBV6-1

CDR3: CSVEGLAGGPRTDTQYF
DNA: TGCAGCGTAGAAGGACTAGCGGGAGGGCCGCGGACAGATACGCAGTATTTT
size: once
J: TRBJ2-3
D: TRBD2
V: TRBV29-1

CDR3: CASSLMGGQDYEQYF
DNA: TGTGCCAGCAGTTTAATGGGGGGCCAAGACTACGAGCAGTACTTC
size: NA
J: TRBJ2-7
D: NA
V: TRBV28

CDR3: CASSLTIAADNEQFF
DNA: TGTGCCAGCAGCTTGACTATAGCGGCAGACAATGAGCAGTTCTTC
size: NA
J: TRBJ2-1
D: NA
V: TRBV7-6

CDR3: CASSFRDRSRYEQYF
DNA: TGTGCCAGCAGCTTCCGGGACAGGAGCCGCTACGAGCAGTACTTC
size: NA
J: TRBJ2-7
D: TRBD1
V: TRBV7-8

CDR3: CASSLIGLAGGRTDTQYF
DNA: TGTGCCAGCAGCTTAATCGGACTAGCGGGGGGCCGCACAGATACGCAGTATTTT
size: NA
J: TRBJ2-3
D: TRBD2
V: TRBV7-3

CDR3: CASSLEGGLNTGELFF
DNA: TGTGCCAGCAGCTTAGAGGGGGGGTTGAACACCGGGGAGCTGTTTTTT
size: NA
J: TRBJ2-2
D: NA
V: TRBV7-6

CDR3: CASSLRLAHEQYF
DNA: TGCGCCAGCAGCTTGAGGCTAGCCCACGAGCAGTACTTC
size: NA
J: TRBJ2-7
D: NA
V: TRBV5-1

CDR3: CASSWTVTGILFF
DNA: TGTGCCAGCAGCTGGACGGTGACAGGGATACTGTTTTTT
size: NA
J: TRBJ1-4
D: TRBD1
V: TRBV5-6

CDR3: CASSGLHQGDQETQYF
DNA: TGTGCCAGCAGCGGTCTTCACCAGGGCGACCAAGAGACCCAGTACTTC
size: once
J: TRBJ2-5
D: NA
V: TRBV9

CDR3: CAWSVLGSTDTQYF
DNA: TGTGCCTGGAGTGTACTGGGGAGCACAGATACGCAGTATTTT
size: NA
J: TRBJ2-3
D: NA
V: TRBV30

CDR3: CASSLGQLYEQYF
DNA: TGTGCCAGCAGCCTGGGACAGCTCTACGAGCAGTACTTC
size: NA
J: TRBJ2-7
D: TRBD1
V: TRBV11-1

CDR3: CASRFGGDWSPLHF
DNA: TGTGCCAGCCGCTTCGGGGGGGACTGGTCACCCCTCCACTTT
size: NA
J: TRBJ1-6
D: NA
V: TRBV27

CDR3: CASSSQTVANTGELFF
DNA: TGTGCTAGCAGTTCCCAGACAGTTGCCAACACCGGGGAGCTGTTTTTT
size: NA
J: TRBJ2-2
D: NA
V: TRBV7-7

CDR3: CASSYNQMQIDYEQYF
DNA: TGTGCCAGCAGCTATAACCAGATGCAGATAGACTACGAGCAGTACTTC
size: NA
J: TRBJ2-7
D: NA
V: TRBV7-8

CDR3: CASSYEGGNYGYTF
DNA: TGTGCCAGCAGTTACGAAGGGGGCAACTATGGCTACACCTTC
size: NA
J: TRBJ1-2
D: TRBD1
V: TRBV6-6

CDR3: CASSLVRGGATEAFF
DNA: TGTGCCAGCAGCTTAGTAAGAGGGGGGGCCACTGAAGCTTTCTTT
size: once
J: TRBJ1-1
D: NA
V: TRBV7-2

CDR3: CAWTQQVGLNTEAFF
DNA: TGTGCCTGGACGCAACAGGTCGGTCTTAACACTGAAGCTTTCTTT
size: NA
J: TRBJ1-1
D: NA
V: TRBV30

CDR3: CASSPGLAGPTYEQYF
DNA: TGTGCCAGCAGCCCGGGACTAGCGGGGCCGACCTACGAGCAGTACTTC
size: NA
J: TRBJ2-7
D: TRBD2
V: TRBV28

CDR3: CASSLGAEPYEQYF
DNA: TGTGCCAGCAGTTTAGGGGCCGAGCCCTACGAGCAGTACTTC
size: once
J: TRBJ2-7
D: NA
V: TRBV27

CDR3: CASSPVTVTSVNEQFF
DNA: TGTGCCAGCAGTCCCGTAACGGTGACTAGCGTGAATGAGCAGTTCTTC
size: NA
J: TRBJ2-1
D: TRBD2
V: TRBV27

CDR3: CASSPWTAQETQYF
DNA: TGTGCCAGCAGCCCATGGACAGCTCAAGAGACCCAGTACTTC
size: NA
J: TRBJ2-5
D: NA
V: TRBV7-2

CDR3: CASSLGSTYEQYF
DNA: TGTGCCAGCTCGTTAGGGTCGACCTACGAGCAGTACTTC
size: NA
J: TRBJ2-7
D: NA
V: TRBV18

CDR3: CASSFRTSGLYEQFF
DNA: TGTGCCAGCAGCTTTAGGACTAGCGGGTTATATGAGCAGTTCTTC
size: NA
J: TRBJ2-1
D: TRBD2
V: TRBV11-3

CDR3: CASRQGVGETQYF
DNA: TGCGCCAGCAGACAGGGCGTAGGAGAGACCCAGTACTTC
size: NA
J: TRBJ2-5
D: NA
V: TRBV5-1

CDR3: CASQRLFGGYTF
DNA: TGTGCCAGCCAAAGGCTATTTGGCGGCTACACCTTC
size: NA
J: TRBJ1-2
D: NA
V: TRBV6-1

CDR3: CASSSAPGPYEQYF
DNA: TGTGCCAGTAGCTCCGCGCCAGGGCCCTACGAGCAGTACTTC
size: NA
J: TRBJ2-7
D: NA
V: TRBV19

CDR3: CASSVEGRVKYGYTF
DNA: TGTGCCAGCAGCGTAGAAGGCAGGGTTAAATATGGCTACACCTTC
size: NA
J: TRBJ1-2
D: NA
V: TRBV9

CDR3: CASSPGGLGEQFF
DNA: TGCGCCAGCAGCCCTGGTGGGCTCGGCGAGCAGTTCTTC
size: NA
J: TRBJ2-1
D: NA
V: TRBV4-3

CDR3: CASSLALYSHEKLFF
DNA: TGTGCCAGCAGCTTGGCTCTCTACAGTCATGAAAAACTGTTTTTT
size: once
J: TRBJ1-4
D: NA
V: TRBV5-6

CDR3: CASSESEGVTTDTQYF
DNA: TGCGCCAGCAGTGAGTCTGAGGGAGTAACCACAGATACGCAGTATTTT
size: NA
J: TRBJ2-3
D: NA
V: TRBV10-1

CDR3: CASGKDRNYGYTF
DNA: TGTGCTAGTGGCAAGGACAGAAACTATGGCTACACCTTC
size: NA
J: TRBJ1-2
D: NA
V: TRBV12-5

CDR3: CASSLVPTSGSTDTQYF
DNA: TGTGCCAGCAGCTTAGTCCCCACTAGCGGAAGCACAGATACGCAGTATTTT
size: once
J: TRBJ2-3
D: TRBD2
V: TRBV7-2

CDR3: CASSVLPGQGDEQYF
DNA: TGTGCCAGCAGCGTATTACCGGGACAGGGAGACGAGCAGTACTTC
size: NA
J: TRBJ2-7
D: TRBD1
V: TRBV7-2

CDR3: CASSESRDYPGSYEQYF
DNA: TGTGCCAGCAGTGAAAGTCGGGACTACCCTGGCTCCTACGAGCAGTACTTT
size: NA
J: TRBJ2-7
D: TRBD2
V: TRBV6-1

CDR3: CASSLGPDTQYF
DNA: TGTGCCAGCAGCTTAGGTCCTGATACGCAGTATTTT
size: NA
J: TRBJ2-3
D: NA
V: TRBV7-9

CDR3: CASSLSWRGQGSGYTF
DNA: TGTGCCAGCAGCTTATCGTGGCGGGGACAGGGGAGTGGCTACACCTTC
size: NA
J: TRBJ1-2
D: TRBD1
V: TRBV7-9

CDR3: CASSFLAERDEQFF
DNA: TGTGCCAGCAGCTTTCTGGCTGAGCGGGATGAGCAGTTCTTC
size: NA
J: TRBJ2-1
D: NA
V: TRBV11-2

CDR3: CASKSSGYTDTQYF
DNA: TGTGCCAGCAAGAGTAGCGGCTACACAGATACGCAGTATTTT
size: once
J: TRBJ2-3
D: NA
V: TRBV6-1

CDR3: CASSFGGRYNEQFF
DNA: TGTGCCAGCAGCTTCGGGGGCCGGTACAATGAGCAGTTCTTC
size: NA
J: TRBJ2-1
D: NA
V: TRBV5-6

CDR3: CASSEGLAGVEYNEQFF
DNA: TGCGCCAGCAGCGAAGGACTAGCGGGAGTGGAGTACAATGAGCAGTTCTTC
size: NA
J: TRBJ2-1
D: TRBD2
V: TRBV5-1

CDR3: CASSPGTLPGSSTDTQYF
DNA: TGTGCCAGCAGCCCCGGGACATTACCGGGGTCTAGCACAGATACGCAGTATTTT
size: NA
J: TRBJ2-3
D: NA
V: TRBV7-3

CDR3: CASSLSWGTSTDTQYF
DNA: TGTGCCAGCAGTTTATCTTGGGGGACCTCGACAGATACGCAGTATTTT
size: NA
J: TRBJ2-3
D: NA
V: TRBV6-5

CDR3: CASRIGTDYNEQFF
DNA: TGTGCCAGCAGGATCGGGACAGATTACAATGAGCAGTTCTTC
size: NA
J: TRBJ2-1
D: TRBD1
V: TRBV5-5

CDR3: CASSLTWDTEAFF
DNA: TGTGCCAGCAGTTTAACATGGGACACTGAAGCTTTCTTT
size: NA
J: TRBJ1-1
D: NA
V: TRBV28